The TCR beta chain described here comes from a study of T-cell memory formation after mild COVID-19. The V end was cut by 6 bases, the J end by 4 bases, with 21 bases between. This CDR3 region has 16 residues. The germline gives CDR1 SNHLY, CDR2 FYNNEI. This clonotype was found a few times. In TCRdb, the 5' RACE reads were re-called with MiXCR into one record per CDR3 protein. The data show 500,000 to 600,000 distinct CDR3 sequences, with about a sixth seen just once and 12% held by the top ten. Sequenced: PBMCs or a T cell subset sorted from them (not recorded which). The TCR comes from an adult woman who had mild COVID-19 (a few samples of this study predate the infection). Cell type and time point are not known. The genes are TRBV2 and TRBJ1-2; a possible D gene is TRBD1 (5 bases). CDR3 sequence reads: CASRPPGAAAVYGYTF. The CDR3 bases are TGTGCCAGCAGACCCCCCGGGGCGGCAGCGGTCTATGGCTACACCTTC.